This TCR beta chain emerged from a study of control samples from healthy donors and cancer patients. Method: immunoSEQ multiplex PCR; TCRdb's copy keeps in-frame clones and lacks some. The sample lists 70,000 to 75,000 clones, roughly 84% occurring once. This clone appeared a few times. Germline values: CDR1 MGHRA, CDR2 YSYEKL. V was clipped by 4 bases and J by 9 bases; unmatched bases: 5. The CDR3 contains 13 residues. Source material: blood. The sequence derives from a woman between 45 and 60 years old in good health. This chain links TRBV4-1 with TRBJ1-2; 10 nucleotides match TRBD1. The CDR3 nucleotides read TGCGCCAGCAGCCCGGGACAGGGGATGCGCTACACCTTC. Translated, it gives CASSPGQGMRYTF.